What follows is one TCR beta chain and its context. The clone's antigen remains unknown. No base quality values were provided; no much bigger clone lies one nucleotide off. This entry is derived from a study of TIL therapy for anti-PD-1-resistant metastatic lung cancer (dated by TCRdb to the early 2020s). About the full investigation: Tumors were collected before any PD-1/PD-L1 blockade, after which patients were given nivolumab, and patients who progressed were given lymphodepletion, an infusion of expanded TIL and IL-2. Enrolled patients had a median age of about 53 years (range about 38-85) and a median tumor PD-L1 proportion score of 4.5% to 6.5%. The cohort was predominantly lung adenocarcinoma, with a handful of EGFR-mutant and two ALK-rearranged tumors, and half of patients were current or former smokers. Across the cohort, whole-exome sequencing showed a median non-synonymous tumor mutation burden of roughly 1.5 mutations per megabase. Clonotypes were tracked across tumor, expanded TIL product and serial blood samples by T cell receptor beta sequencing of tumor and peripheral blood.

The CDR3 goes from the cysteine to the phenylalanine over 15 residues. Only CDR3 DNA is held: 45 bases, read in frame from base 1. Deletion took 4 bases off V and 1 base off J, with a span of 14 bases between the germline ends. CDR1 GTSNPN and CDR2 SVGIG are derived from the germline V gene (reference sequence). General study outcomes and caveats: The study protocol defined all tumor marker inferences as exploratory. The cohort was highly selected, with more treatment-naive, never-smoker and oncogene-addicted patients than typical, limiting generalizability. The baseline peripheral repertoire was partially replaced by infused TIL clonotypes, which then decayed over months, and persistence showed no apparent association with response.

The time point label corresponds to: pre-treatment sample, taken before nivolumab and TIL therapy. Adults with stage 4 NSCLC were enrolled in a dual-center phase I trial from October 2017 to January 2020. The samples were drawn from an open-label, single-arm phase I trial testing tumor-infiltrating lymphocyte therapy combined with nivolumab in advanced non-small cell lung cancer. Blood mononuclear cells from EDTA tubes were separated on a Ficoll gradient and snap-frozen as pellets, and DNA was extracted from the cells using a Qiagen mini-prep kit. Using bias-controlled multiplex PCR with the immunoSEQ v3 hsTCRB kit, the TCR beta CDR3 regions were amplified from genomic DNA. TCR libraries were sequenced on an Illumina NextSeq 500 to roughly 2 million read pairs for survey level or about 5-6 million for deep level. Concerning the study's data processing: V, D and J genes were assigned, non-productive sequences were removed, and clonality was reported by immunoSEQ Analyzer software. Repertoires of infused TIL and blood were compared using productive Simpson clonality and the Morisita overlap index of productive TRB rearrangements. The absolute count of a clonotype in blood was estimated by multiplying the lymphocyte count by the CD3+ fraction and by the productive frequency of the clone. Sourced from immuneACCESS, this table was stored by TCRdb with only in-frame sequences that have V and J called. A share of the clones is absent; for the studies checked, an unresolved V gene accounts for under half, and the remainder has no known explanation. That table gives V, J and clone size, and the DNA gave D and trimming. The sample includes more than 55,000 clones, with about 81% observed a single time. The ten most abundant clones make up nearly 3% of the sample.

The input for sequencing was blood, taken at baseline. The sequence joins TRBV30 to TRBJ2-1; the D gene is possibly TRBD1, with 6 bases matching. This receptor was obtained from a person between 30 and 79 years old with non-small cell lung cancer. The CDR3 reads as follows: CAWTRRQGSYNEQFF. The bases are TGTGCCTGGACACGTCGTCAGGGGTCCTACAATGAGCAGTTCTTC.